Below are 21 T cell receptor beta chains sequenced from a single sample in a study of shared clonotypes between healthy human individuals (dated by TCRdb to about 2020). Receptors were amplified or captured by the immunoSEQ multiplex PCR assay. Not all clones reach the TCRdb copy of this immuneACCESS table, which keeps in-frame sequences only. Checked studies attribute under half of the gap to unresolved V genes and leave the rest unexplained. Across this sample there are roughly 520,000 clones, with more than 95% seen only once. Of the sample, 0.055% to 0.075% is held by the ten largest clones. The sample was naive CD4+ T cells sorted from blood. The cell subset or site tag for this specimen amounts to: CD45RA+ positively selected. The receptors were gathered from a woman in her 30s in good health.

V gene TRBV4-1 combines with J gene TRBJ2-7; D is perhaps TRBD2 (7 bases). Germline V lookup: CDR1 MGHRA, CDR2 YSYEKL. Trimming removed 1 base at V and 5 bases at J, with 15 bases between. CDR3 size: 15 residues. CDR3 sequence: CASSQALGGVDEQYF. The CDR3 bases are TGCGCCAGCAGCCAAGCCTTAGGGGGGGTCGACGAGCAGTACTTC.

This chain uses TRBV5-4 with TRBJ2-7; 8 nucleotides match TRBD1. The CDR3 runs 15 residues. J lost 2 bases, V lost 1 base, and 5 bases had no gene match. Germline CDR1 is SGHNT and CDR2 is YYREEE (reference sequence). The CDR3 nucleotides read TGTGCCAGCAGCTTGTCGGGGACAGGACCCTACGAGCAGTACTTC. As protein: CASSLSGTGPYEQYF.

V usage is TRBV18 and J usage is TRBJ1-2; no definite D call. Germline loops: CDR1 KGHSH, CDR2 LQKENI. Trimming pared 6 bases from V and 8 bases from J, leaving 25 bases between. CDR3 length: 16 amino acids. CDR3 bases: TGTGCCAGCTCCCCGGTGGAGGAAGGTGTCTTCGGGGGCTACACCTTC. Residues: CASSPVEEGVFGGYTF.

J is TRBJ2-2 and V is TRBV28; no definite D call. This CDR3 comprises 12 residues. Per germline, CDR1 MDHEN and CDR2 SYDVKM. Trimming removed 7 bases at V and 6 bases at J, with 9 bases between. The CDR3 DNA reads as TGTGCCAGCAACGTGCGCGCCGGGGAGCTGTTTTTT. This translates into CASNVRAGELFF.

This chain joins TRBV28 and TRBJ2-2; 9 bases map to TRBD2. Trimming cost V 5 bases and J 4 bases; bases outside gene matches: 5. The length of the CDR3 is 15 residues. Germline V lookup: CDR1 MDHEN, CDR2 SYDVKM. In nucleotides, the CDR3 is TGTGCCAGCAGTACGAGCGGGAGGAGCACCGGGGAGCTGTTTTTT. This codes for CASSTSGRSTGELFF.

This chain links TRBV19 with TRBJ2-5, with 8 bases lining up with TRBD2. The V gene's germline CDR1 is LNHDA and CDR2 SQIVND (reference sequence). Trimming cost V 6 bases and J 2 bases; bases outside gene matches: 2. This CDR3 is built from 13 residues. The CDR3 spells CASRLAEQETQYF. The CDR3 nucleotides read TGTGCCAGTAGACTAGCGGAACAAGAGACCCAGTACTTC.

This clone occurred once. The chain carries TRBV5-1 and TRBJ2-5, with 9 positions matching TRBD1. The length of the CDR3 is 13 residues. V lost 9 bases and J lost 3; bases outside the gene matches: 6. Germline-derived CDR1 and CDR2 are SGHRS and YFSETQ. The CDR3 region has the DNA TGCGCCACATCAGGGACAGGGAAAGAGACCCAGTACTTC. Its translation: CATSGTGKETQYF.

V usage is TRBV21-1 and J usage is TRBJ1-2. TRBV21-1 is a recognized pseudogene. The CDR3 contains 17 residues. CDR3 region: CASSKEDRTRTDYGYTF. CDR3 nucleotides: TGTGCCAGCAGCAAAGAAGATCGGACCCGAACGGACTATGGCTACACCTTC.

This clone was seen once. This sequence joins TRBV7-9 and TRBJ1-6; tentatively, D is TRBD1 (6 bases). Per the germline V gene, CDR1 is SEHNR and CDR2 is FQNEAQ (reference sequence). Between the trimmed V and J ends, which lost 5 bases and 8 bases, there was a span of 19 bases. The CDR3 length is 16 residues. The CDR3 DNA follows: TGTGCCAGCAGCGATTCTCCAGGGGACCAGGATTCACCCCTCCACTTT. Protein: CASSDSPGDQDSPLHF.

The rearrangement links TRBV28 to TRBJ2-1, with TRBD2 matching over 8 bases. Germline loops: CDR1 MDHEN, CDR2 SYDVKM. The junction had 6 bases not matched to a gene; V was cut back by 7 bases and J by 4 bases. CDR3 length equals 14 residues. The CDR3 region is CASNRAGVYNEQFF. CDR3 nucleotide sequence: TGTGCCAGCAACCGAGCGGGAGTTTACAATGAGCAGTTCTTC.

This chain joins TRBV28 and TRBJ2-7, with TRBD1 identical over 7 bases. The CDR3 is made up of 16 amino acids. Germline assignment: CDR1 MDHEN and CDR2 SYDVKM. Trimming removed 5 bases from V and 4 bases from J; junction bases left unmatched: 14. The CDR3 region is CASSPPYGAGGYEQYF. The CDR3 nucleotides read TGTGCCAGCAGTCCCCCGTACGGAGCAGGGGGTTACGAGCAGTACTTC.

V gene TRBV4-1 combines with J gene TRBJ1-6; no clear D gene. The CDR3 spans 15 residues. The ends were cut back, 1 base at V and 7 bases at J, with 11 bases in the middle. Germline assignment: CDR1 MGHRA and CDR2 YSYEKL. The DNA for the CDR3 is TGCGCCAGCAGCCAAGCTAAGGACGGAAATTCACCCCTCCACTTT. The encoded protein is CASSQAKDGNSPLHF.

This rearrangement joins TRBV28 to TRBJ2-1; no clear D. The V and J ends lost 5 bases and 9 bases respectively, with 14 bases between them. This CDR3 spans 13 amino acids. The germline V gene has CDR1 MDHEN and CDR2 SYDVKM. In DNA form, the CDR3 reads TGTGCCAGCAGTACGATCAGGAACGGTGAGCAGTTCTTC. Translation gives CASSTIRNGEQFF.

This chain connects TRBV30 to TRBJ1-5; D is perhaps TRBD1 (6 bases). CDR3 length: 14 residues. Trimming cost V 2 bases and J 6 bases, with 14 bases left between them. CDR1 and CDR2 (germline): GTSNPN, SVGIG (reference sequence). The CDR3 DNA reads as TGTGCCTGGAGTTCGACAGGACTCACTCAGCCCCAGCATTTT. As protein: CAWSSTGLTQPQHF.

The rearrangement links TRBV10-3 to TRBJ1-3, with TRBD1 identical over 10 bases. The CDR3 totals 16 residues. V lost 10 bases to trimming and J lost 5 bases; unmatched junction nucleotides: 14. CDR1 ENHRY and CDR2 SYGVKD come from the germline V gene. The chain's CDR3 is CATAAGTGVPRNTIYF. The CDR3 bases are TGTGCCACCGCGGCGGGGACAGGGGTTCCGAGAAACACCATATATTTT.

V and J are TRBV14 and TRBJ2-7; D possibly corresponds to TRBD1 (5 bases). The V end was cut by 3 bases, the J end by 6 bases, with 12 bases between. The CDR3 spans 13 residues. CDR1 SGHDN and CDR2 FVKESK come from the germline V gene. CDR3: CASSQCRVCEQYF. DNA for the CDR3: TGTGCCAGCAGCCAGTGCAGGGTATGCGAGCAGTACTTC.

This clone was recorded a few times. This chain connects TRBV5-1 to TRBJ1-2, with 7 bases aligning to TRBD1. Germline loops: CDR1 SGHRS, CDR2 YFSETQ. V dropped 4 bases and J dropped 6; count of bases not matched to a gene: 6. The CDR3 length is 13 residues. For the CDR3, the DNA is TGCGCCAGCAGCGGAGGGACAGTGGATGGCTACACCTTC. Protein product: CASSGGTVDGYTF.

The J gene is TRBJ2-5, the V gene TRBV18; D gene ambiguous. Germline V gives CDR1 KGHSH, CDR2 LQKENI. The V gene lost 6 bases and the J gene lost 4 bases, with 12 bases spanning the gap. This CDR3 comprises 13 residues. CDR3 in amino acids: CASSKPVSETQYF. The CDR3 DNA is TGTGCCAGCTCGAAACCGGTTTCAGAGACCCAGTACTTC.

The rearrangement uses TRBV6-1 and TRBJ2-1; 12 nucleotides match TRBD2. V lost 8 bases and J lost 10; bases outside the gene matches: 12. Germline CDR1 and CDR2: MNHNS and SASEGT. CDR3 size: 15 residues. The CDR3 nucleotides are TGTGCCAGCGGGGCTTCTAGCGGGAGGGGGAAAGAGCAGTTCTTC. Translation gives CASGASSGRGKEQFF.

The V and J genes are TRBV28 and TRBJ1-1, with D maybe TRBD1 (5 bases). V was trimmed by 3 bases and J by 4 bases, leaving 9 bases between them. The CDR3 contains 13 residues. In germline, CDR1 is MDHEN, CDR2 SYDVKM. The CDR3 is CASSFAGTTEAFF. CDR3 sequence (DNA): TGTGCCAGCAGTTTTGCCGGGACCACTGAAGCTTTCTTT.

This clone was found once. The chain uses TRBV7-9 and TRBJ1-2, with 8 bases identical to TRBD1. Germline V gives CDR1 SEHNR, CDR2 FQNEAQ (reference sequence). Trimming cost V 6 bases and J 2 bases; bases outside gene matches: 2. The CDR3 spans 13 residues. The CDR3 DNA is TGTGCCAGCAGGGACAGGGAGAACTATGGCTACACCTTC. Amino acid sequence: CASRDRENYGYTF.